This T cell receptor (beta chain) emerged from a study of blood T cell repertoires in COVID-19. In the original analysis: Estimates of nucleated cell counts were drawn from the amplification of reference gene primers. Generated by immunoSEQ multiplex PCR, the TCRdb table keeps only in-frame clones and is missing some. The DNA was the basis for D and trimming; V, J and clone size are from that table. Here the sample spans about 42,000 clones, roughly 76% being singletons. Germline V gene lookup returns CDR1 KGHSH and CDR2 LQKENI. J gave up 8 bases and V 10 bases, and 14 bases lay outside the gene matches. The CDR3 is made up of 14 amino acids.

The sequencing input was peripheral blood. The receptor comes from a woman aged 70 to 79 with acute or convalescent COVID-19. The chain combines TRBV18 with TRBJ2-1, with 7 bases matching TRBD1. CDR3 sequence (DNA): TGTGCCACTCACCGGGACAGTGATGGCGATGAGCAGTTCTTC. It encodes CATHRDSDGDEQFF.